This T cell receptor beta chain was sequenced for a study of identical twins. Study results and caveats: Beta out-of-frame sequences displayed a weaker excess of sharing between twins. In drawing conclusions, the study used cross-sectional statistical analysis and did not follow the same donors. Where out-of-frame alpha sequences were twin-shared, they showed excess low generation probability.

TCRdb itself ran the 5' RACE reads through MiXCR, one entry per CDR3 protein. The sample has roughly 770,000 distinct CDR3 sequences; around a sixth are singletons. A few counts support this clonotype. Antigen specificity is unknown. These same data were also listed under a study on T cells expressing NK-cell markers.

The sequence was collected from a woman between 18 and 30 years old in good health. Sequences were obtained from PBMCs.

The CDR3 region is CSARGAANYGYTF. As DNA, the CDR3 is TGCAGTGCTAGGGGTGCTGCTAACTATGGCTACACCTTC. This chain links TRBV20-1 with TRBJ1-2; no clear D gene. Trimming removed 3 bases from V and 0 bases from J, with 8 bases in between. In germline, CDR1 is DFQATT, CDR2 SNEGSKA (reference sequence). This CDR3 region has 13 residues.